This T cell receptor (beta chain) is drawn from a study of spatial heterogeneity in lung cancer. The germline V gene has CDR1 SNHLY and CDR2 FYNNEI. V was trimmed by 8 bases and J by 0 bases, leaving 14 bases between them. The CDR3 contains 15 residues. The time point here: sample taken at primary tumor resection. The authors sequenced whole RNA from tumor, nontumor lung or frozen PBMC without sorting. This clonotype appeared a few times. One entry per CDR3 protein results from TCRdb running MiXCR on the 5' RACE reads. The table has about 29,000 distinct CDR3 sequences, 7.5% to 9.5% seen once; the top ten hold around 36%.

The sequenced sample was PBMCs, obtained at surgery. The chain carries TRBV2 and TRBJ1-5; D is unclear. The receptor comes from a female donor with early-stage non-small cell lung cancer. This chain's CDR3 is CASELRRFSNQPQHF. DNA for the CDR3: TGTGCCAGCGAACTGAGGAGATTTAGCAATCAGCCCCAGCATTTT. Full variable domain (missing parts from reference TRBV2 and TRBJ1-5): EPEVTQTPSHQVTQMGQEVILRCVPISNHLYFYWYRQILGQKVEFLVSFYNNEISEKSEIFDDQFSVERPDGSNFTLKIRSTKLEDSAMYFCASELRRFSNQPQHFGDGTRLSIL.